Listed below are T cell receptor beta chains from one sample, sequenced in a study of vaccination and CD4 T cells after COVID-19. TCRdb re-derived calls from the PCR reads in MiXCR, one entry per CDR3 protein. The sample carries about 26,000 distinct CDR3 sequences, roughly 40% recorded once. Their cognate antigens are unknown. The material sequenced was CD4+ T cells from blood, cultured in vitro, taken about 7 months after SARS-CoV-2 vaccination. The receptors originated from a human donor who had recovered from COVID-19. Each CDR3 is given with its conserved first and last residue. The D gene is left open where the match is weak. Where a row states a size, it is once, few, many or the class of an expanded clone; other rows omit it.

TRBJ2-1,-,TRBV25-1,TRBD1,TGTGCCAGCAGTGATCCGAGGACAGGGAATGTGAATGAGCAGTTCTTC,CASSDPRTGNVNEQFF
TRBJ2-7,-,TRBV6-2/TRBV6-3,TRBD1,TGTGCCAGCAGTTACGAGGGGACAGGGTCGTACGAGCAGTACTTC,CASSYEGTGSYEQYF
TRBJ1-5,-,TRBV20-1,-,TGCAGTGCCCGGCGGGATGAGTTACCAAATCAGCCCCAGCATTTT,CSARRDELPNQPQHF
TRBJ1-2,-,TRBV7-9,-,TGTGCCAGCAGCCGTACCGAGGGTGGCTACACCTTC,CASSRTEGGYTF
TRBJ1-5,-,TRBV28,TRBD1,TGTGCCAGCGCGTCCGACAGGGGCTTTAGCAATCAGCCCCAGCATTTT,CASASDRGFSNQPQHF
TRBJ2-1,few,TRBV24-1,TRBD1,TGTGCCACCAGTGACACATCGACAGGGGGCTCCTACAATGAGCAGTTCTTC,CATSDTSTGGSYNEQFF
TRBJ2-6,-,TRBV10-3,-,TGTGCCATCAGGGGGGACTCTGGGGCCAACGTCCTGACTTTC,CAIRGDSGANVLTF
TRBJ2-7,-,TRBV28,-,TGTGCCAGCAGCAAGTTTTCAGGAGCCAATCTTTACGAGCAGTACTTC,CASSKFSGANLYEQYF
TRBJ2-7,few,TRBV15,TRBD1,TGTGCCACCAGCAGAGGGACAGGGGGTTCCTACGAGCAGTACTTC,CATSRGTGGSYEQYF
TRBJ1-1,-,TRBV27,TRBD1,TGTGCCAGCAGTCCCCACGGACAGGGGCGTGAAGCTTTCTTT,CASSPHGQGREAFF
TRBJ2-1,few,TRBV27,-,TGTGCCAGCAGTTTAGTCGGAGCGGGCAATGAGCAGTTCTTC,CASSLVGAGNEQFF
TRBJ2-7,-,TRBV2,TRBD1,TGTGCCAGTTCTAGGCGGACAGGGGACTACGAGCAGTACTTC,CASSRRTGDYEQYF
TRBJ1-2,-,TRBV24-1,-,TGTGCCACCAGTGATTCCAGCAGTGGGACCGTCTATGGCTACACCTTC,CATSDSSSGTVYGYTF
TRBJ2-1,-,TRBV7-3,-,TGTGCCAGCAGCCGTACTCTGGGAGGACTTAATGAGCAGTTCTTC,CASSRTLGGLNEQFF
TRBJ2-5,few,TRBV6-1,-,TGTGCCAGCGAGAGCAGGGACCAAGAGACCCAGTACTTC,CASESRDQETQYF
TRBJ1-6,-,TRBV7-2,-,TGTGCCAGCAGCTTAGCCTACCTGACTAATTCACCCCTCCACTTT,CASSLAYLTNSPLHF
TRBJ2-1,few,TRBV7-2,TRBD2,TGTGCCAGCGCGGCTAGCGGGGTACAGCAGTTCTTC,CASAASGVQQFF
TRBJ1-5,medium-sized,TRBV15,-,TGTGCCACCAGCAGAGATGGTGCGGGGAACAATCAGCCCCAGCATTTT,CATSRDGAGNNQPQHF
TRBJ2-5,-,TRBV19,TRBD2,TGTGCCAGTAGTATGGGACTAGTGAGGTACCAAGAGACCCAGTACTTC,CASSMGLVRYQETQYF
TRBJ1-2,-,TRBV5-4,-,TGTGCCAGCAGCCAGGACACCTATGGCTACACCTTC,CASSQDTYGYTF
TRBJ2-7,-,TRBV7-3,TRBD2,TGTGCCAGCAGCTTGACTAGCGGGAGCTACGAGCAGTACTTC,CASSLTSGSYEQYF
TRBJ2-1,-,TRBV20-1,-,TGCAGTGCTACAGGGGAACGGGGCAGCTCCTACAATGAGCAGTTCTTC,CSATGERGSSYNEQFF
TRBJ2-7,medium-sized,TRBV7-9,-,TGTGCCAGCAGCCCCGGACAGTTCTACGAGCAGTACTTC,CASSPGQFYEQYF
TRBJ2-1,-,TRBV27,-,TGTGCCAGCCACCAAACCAGTGGTGCTGAGCAGTTCTTC,CASHQTSGAEQFF
TRBJ2-1,-,TRBV27,-,TGTGCCAGCAGTTTGGGGGATGAGCAGTTCTTC,CASSLGDEQFF
TRBJ1-5,-,TRBV2,-,TGTGCCAGCAGTGAAGTGTCAGGGCATCAGCCCCAGCATTTT,CASSEVSGHQPQHF
TRBJ2-7,-,TRBV6-1,TRBD2,TGTGCCAGCAGTCGTATACTAGCGCGGACCTACGAGCAGTACTTC,CASSRILARTYEQYF
TRBJ2-3,-,TRBV20-1,TRBD2,TGCAGTGCTAGTTTGCGGGAGGGCGGCACAGATACGCAGTATTTT,CSASLREGGTDTQYF
TRBJ2-2,-,TRBV18,-,TGTGCCAGCTCTCGGGGAACCGGGGAGCTGTTTTTT,CASSRGTGELFF
TRBJ1-2,-,TRBV20-1,TRBD1,TGCAGTGCTAGTGATAACAGGGGTGAGGGCTACACCTTC,CSASDNRGEGYTF
TRBJ2-7,-,TRBV7-2,-,TGTGCCAGCAGCCTGAGACAGGGGACTAACGAGCAGTACTTC,CASSLRQGTNEQYF
TRBJ2-1,-,TRBV18,-,TGTGCCAGCTCACCAGGGCAGGGGGGCGGTGAGCAGTTCTTC,CASSPGQGGGEQFF
TRBJ2-1,once,TRBV5-4,TRBD2,TGTGCCAGCAGCTTGACTAGCGGGAGAAATGAGCAGTTCTTC,CASSLTSGRNEQFF
TRBJ2-7,-,TRBV5-8,-,TGTGCCAGCAGCTTGGATCAGACCTACGAGCAGTACTTC,CASSLDQTYEQYF
TRBJ1-1,-,TRBV7-2,-,TGTGCCAGCAGCTGGAGGGGGGGAGTTGAAGCTTTCTTT,CASSWRGGVEAFF
TRBJ2-1,-,TRBV20-1,-,TGCAGTGCTAGACGGGGGCCGGGTTGGAATGAGCAGTTCTTC,CSARRGPGWNEQFF
TRBJ2-5,few,TRBV5-4,TRBD2,TGTGCCAGCAGCTCCGCTAGCGGGAGGGAGAGAGAGACCCAGTACTTC,CASSSASGRERETQYF
TRBJ2-1,-,TRBV10-3,-,TGTGCCGTCGGGGACCGCAATGAGCAGTTCTTC,CAVGDRNEQFF
TRBJ2-7,few,TRBV6-2/TRBV6-3,TRBD1,TGTGCCAGCTCGGGACAGGCCTACGAGCAGTACTTC,CASSGQAYEQYF
TRBJ2-7,-,TRBV12-3/TRBV12-4,-,TGTGCCAGCACCACCGAGAGAACAGGCCGTGTGGAGCAGTACTTC,CASTTERTGRVEQYF
TRBJ2-7,few,TRBV6-1,-,TGTGCCAGCAGTGCTACCCACTACTACGAGCAGTACTTC,CASSATHYYEQYF
TRBJ2-7,-,TRBV12-2,-,TGTGCAAGTCGCCTGACTACCCCGTGGGGGGCCTACTCCTACGAGCAGTACTTC,CASRLTTPWGAYSYEQYF
TRBJ1-1,-,TRBV7-9,-,TGTGCCAGCAGCAAAAGGTCTGGGGGAACGAACACTGAAGCTTTCTTT,CASSKRSGGTNTEAFF
TRBJ1-2,few,TRBV6-5,-,TGTGCCAGCAGTTACTCGAAGGGTAGCGGAAGGGGAGGTTATGGCTACACCTTC,CASSYSKGSGRGGYGYTF
TRBJ2-1,few,TRBV10-3,-,TGTGCCATCAACGCCGGGGCGTACAATGAGCAGTTCTTC,CAINAGAYNEQFF
TRBJ2-5,-,TRBV7-8,-,TGTGCCAGCAGCAAAAGGGACGGTAAAGGGCAAGAGACCCAGTACTTC,CASSKRDGKGQETQYF
TRBJ1-1,-,TRBV19,TRBD1,TGTGCCAGTAGTATAGATCCTAGACAGGGGAAAGCTTTCTTT,CASSIDPRQGKAFF
TRBJ1-6,-,TRBV7-9,-,TGTGCCAGCAGCTCCCCCCCGGGGAGAGGTTCACCCCTCCACTTT,CASSSPPGRGSPLHF
TRBJ1-1,-,TRBV7-9,TRBD1,TGTGCCAGCAGCCCTATCAGGGGGAAAGGGAACACTGAAGCTTTCTTT,CASSPIRGKGNTEAFF
TRBJ2-7,-,TRBV20-1,TRBD2,TGCAGTGCTAGAGAGATCCGGCGGGGACTATCCTACGAGCAGTACTTC,CSAREIRRGLSYEQYF
TRBJ1-5,-,TRBV7-9,-,TGTGCCAGCAGCTGGGGGCGGAATCAGCCCCAGCATTTT,CASSWGRNQPQHF
TRBJ1-5,-,TRBV20-1,TRBD1,TGCAGTGTCATAGATTCGGACAGGGCAACTCAGCCCCAGCATTTT,CSVIDSDRATQPQHF
TRBJ2-3,-,TRBV6-1,TRBD1,TGTGCCAGCAGTCCGACAGGGGGCAGAGCAGATACGCAGTATTTT,CASSPTGGRADTQYF
TRBJ2-1,-,TRBV7-8,TRBD2,TGTGCCAGCAGCTTAGGGGCTAGCGGCTACAATGAGCAGTTCTTC,CASSLGASGYNEQFF
TRBJ2-3,few,TRBV20-1,-,TGCAGTGCTAGAGATTCCCAACATCTTGAGGGTACGCAGTATTTT,CSARDSQHLEGTQYF